A selection of T cell receptor beta chains follows, all from one sample in a study of OX40 agonist ivuxolimab in advanced cancers. Here immunoSEQ multiplex PCR was the method, and the copy in TCRdb shows in-frame clones only, minus some. The sample yields under 90,000 clones, approximately 92% seen once. Source: CD4+ or CD8+ T cells sorted from blood, taken in a trial of the OX40 agonist ivuxolimab. Receptors were obtained from an adult with an advanced solid tumor such as melanoma, head and neck, liver or kidney cancer. The CDR3 runs from the conserved cysteine through the conserved F or W. A D gene is named only where the DNA matches it firmly. Expanded clones are given a class, and other clones once, few, many or no size at all.

TRBV5-4	TRBJ1-1	-	-	CASSQEASNTEAFF	TGTGCCAGCAGCCAAGAAGCGTCGAACACTGAAGCTTTCTTT
TRBV28	TRBJ1-5	few	-	CASRPSGGAQHF	TGTGCCAGCAGGCCATCAGGCGGGGCCCAGCATTTT
TRBV18	TRBJ2-1	-	-	CASARQGGFYEQFF	TGTGCCAGCGCCAGACAGGGAGGGTTCTATGAGCAGTTCTTC
TRBV10-3	TRBJ2-2	-	TRBD1	CAISEGTGVTGELFF	TGTGCCATCAGTGAGGGGACAGGGGTCACCGGGGAGCTGTTTTTT
TRBV2	TRBJ2-3	-	-	CASSEKTPRNTDTQYF	TGTGCCAGCAGTGAAAAGACTCCGAGAAACACAGATACGCAGTATTTT
TRBV14	TRBJ2-2	-	-	CASSQFTGELFF	TGTGCCAGCAGCCAATTTACCGGGGAGCTGTTTTTT
TRBV7-3	TRBJ1-1	-	-	CASSPLGGDTEAFF	TGTGCCAGCAGCCCCCTAGGGGGTGACACTGAAGCTTTCTTT
TRBV7-9	TRBJ2-5	-	-	CASSFSGQETQYF	TGTGCCAGCAGCTTCAGCGGCCAAGAGACCCAGTACTTC
TRBV6-1	TRBJ1-1	-	TRBD1	CASSRTGGAFF	TGTGCCAGCAGCCGGACAGGGGGAGCTTTCTTT
TRBV19	TRBJ1-5	-	-	CASSGLMARDGNQPQHF	TGTGCCAGTTCCGGGCTTATGGCCAGGGACGGCAATCAGCCCCAGCATTTT
TRBV6-5	TRBJ2-7	-	TRBD2	CASSYQAGRGYEQYF	TGTGCCAGCAGTTATCAAGCGGGACGGGGCTACGAGCAGTACTTC
TRBV6-6	TRBJ1-1	-	TRBD1	CASEDRGRGNTEAFF	TGTGCCAGCGAGGACAGGGGGAGAGGGAACACTGAAGCTTTCTTT
TRBV4-3	TRBJ2-3	-	TRBD2	CASSQEAPSRRTSGFTDTQYF	TGCGCCAGCAGCCAAGAAGCTCCTAGTAGGCGGACTAGCGGATTCACAGATACGCAGTATTTT
TRBV9	TRBJ1-6	-	-	CASSVGDNPPRDNSPLHF	TGTGCCAGCAGCGTAGGGGACAACCCCCCGAGGGATAATTCACCCCTCCACTTT
TRBV18	TRBJ2-2	-	-	CASSAKHTGELFF	TGTGCCAGCTCCGCGAAACACACCGGGGAGCTGTTTTTT
TRBV4-3	TRBJ1-3	once	-	CASSQSSSKHSGNTIYF	TGCGCCAGCAGCCAATCTAGCAGTAAGCACTCTGGAAACACCATATATTTT
TRBV9	TRBJ2-7	-	-	CASSAAALAGEQYF	TGTGCCAGCAGCGCGGCTGCGCTAGCTGGTGAGCAGTACTTC
TRBV19	TRBJ2-5	-	-	CASSIPGNQETQYF	TGTGCCAGTAGTATACCAGGGAACCAAGAGACCCAGTACTTC
TRBV5-1	TRBJ1-4	once	-	CASSSRGGGEKLFF	TGCGCCAGCAGCTCGAGGGGTGGGGGTGAAAAACTGTTTTTT
TRBV11-3	TRBJ2-7	-	-	CASSLDQVSEQYF	TGTGCCAGCAGCTTAGATCAAGTTAGCGAGCAGTACTTC
TRBV5-5	TRBJ2-3	-	-	CASSLPGPDTQYF	TGTGCCAGCAGCTTGCCGGGCCCAGATACGCAGTATTTT
TRBV5-1	TRBJ2-2	-	TRBD2	CASSPGGTGTGELFF	TGCGCCAGCAGCCCGGGAGGAACGGGGACCGGGGAGCTGTTTTTT
TRBV20-1	TRBJ2-3	once	TRBD2	CSAGDYDTQYF	TGCAGTGCGGGGGACTATGATACGCAGTATTTT
TRBV19	TRBJ2-3	once	-	CASLEGGTDTQYF	TGTGCCAGCCTTGAGGGGGGCACAGATACGCAGTATTTT
TRBV10-3	TRBJ2-1	-	-	CAISESPSHNEQFF	TGTGCCATCAGTGAGTCCCCTAGCCACAATGAGCAGTTCTTC
TRBV5-1	TRBJ2-3	-	TRBD1	CASSLRMTGADTQYF	TGCGCCAGCAGCTTGAGGATGACAGGGGCAGATACGCAGTATTTT
TRBV18	TRBJ1-2	-	-	CASSPRREATGFGGYTF	TGTGCCAGCTCCCCGCGGAGAGAGGCAACAGGGTTTGGCGGCTACACCTTC
TRBV7-9	TRBJ1-4	-	-	CASSSQGEKLFF	TGTGCCAGCAGCTCTCAGGGTGAAAAACTGTTTTTT
TRBV5-8	TRBJ1-3	-	-	CASSVRGSGNTIYF	TGTGCCAGCAGCGTCCGGGGATCTGGAAACACCATATATTTT
TRBV19	TRBJ2-7	-	-	CASGDRAYEQYF	TGTGCCTCTGGCGACAGAGCCTACGAGCAGTACTTC
TRBV27	TRBJ1-3	-	TRBD1	CASSLLGTGFSGNTIYF	TGTGCCAGCAGTTTATTGGGGACAGGATTCTCTGGAAACACCATATATTTT
TRBV29-1	TRBJ2-1	-	-	CSVVREENTQFF	TGCAGCGTTGTAAGGGAGGAGAACACCCAGTTCTTC
TRBV19	TRBJ1-5	once	TRBD1	CASSTFSTPDRERDQPQHF	TGTGCCAGTAGTACTTTTTCTACTCCCGACAGGGAACGGGATCAGCCCCAGCATTTT
TRBV11-2	TRBJ1-5	-	-	CASSLWDQPQHF	TGTGCCAGCAGCTTGTGGGATCAGCCCCAGCATTTT
TRBV25-1	TRBJ1-1	-	-	CASSELNRRGAGKAFF	TGTGCCAGCAGTGAATTGAACCGGCGGGGGGCAGGGAAAGCTTTCTTT
TRBV25-1	TRBJ2-5	-	-	CASSLNVGSETQYF	TGTGCCAGCAGTCTTAATGTAGGGTCAGAGACCCAGTACTTC
TRBV30	TRBJ2-1	few	-	CAWTSSGTYNEQFF	TGTGCCTGGACCTCTAGTGGAACTTACAATGAGCAGTTCTTC
TRBV28	TRBJ1-3	-	-	CASSPPEAGSGNTIYF	TGTGCCAGCAGTCCCCCGGAGGCAGGATCTGGAAACACCATATATTTT